These T cell receptor beta chains were read from a single sample in a study of T cell responses to AZD1222 COVID-19 vaccine. Method: immunoSEQ multiplex PCR; TCRdb's copy keeps in-frame clones and lacks some. The data show about 180,000 clones, about 86% seen once. The specimen was peripheral blood, collected 28 days after the second AZD1222 dose. The receptors stem from an adult who received the AZD1222 COVID-19 vaccine. The CDR3 runs from the conserved cysteine through the conserved F or W. The order of the fields is V gene, clone size, CDR3 protein. Not all rows give a size; the values are once, few, many and, for expanded clones, a class.

TRBV7-9 NA CASSTNRGLDQPQHF
TRBV25-1 NA CASGGVGPYEQYF
TRBV5-6 NA CASSFRGVGTGELFF
TRBV14 NA CASSKLAGGLDNEQFF
TRBV18 NA CASSPIDAGATEAFF
TRBV24-1 NA CATSAVGAINYNEQFF
TRBV10-3 NA CAISVVGSNTEAFF
TRBV6-2/TRBV6-3 NA CASSLDRVVGEQYF
TRBV4-1 NA CASSQDGGWGTEAFF
TRBV12-5 NA CASGLVIGQGNTEAFF
TRBV5-1 NA CASSSQGAQNTEAFF
TRBV11-1 NA CASSLRGGDQPQHF
TRBV6-5 NA CASREGNYGYTF
TRBV7-9 once CASSLAGAGDQPQHF
TRBV5-1 once CASSSDRGNTEAFF
TRBV7-9 NA CASSQSLQGNTEAFF
TRBV27 NA CASSLSSLNTEAFF
TRBV7-3 NA CASSLMGQGNTEAFF
TRBV10-3 NA CAISPLAGGLNTGELFF
TRBV7-9 NA CASSFASNEKLFF
TRBV6-5 once CASSQGGTEAFF
TRBV6-5 NA CASSSTRDSVYEQYF
TRBV7-8 NA CASGEGGIGGYTF
TRBV11-3 NA CASSPGGIATEAFF
TRBV11-2 NA CASSFTSGQGNTGELFF
TRBV29-1 NA CSVSGGAKGDTIYF
TRBV6-5 NA CASTAGTYEQYF
TRBV2 NA CASRVRRFQETQYF
TRBV12-3/TRBV12-4 NA CASSLDGPLHF
TRBV19 NA CASSTGTGGIAYNEQFF
TRBV19 NA CASSGGTTSGYEQYF
TRBV7-3 NA CASSPSAGGKLFF